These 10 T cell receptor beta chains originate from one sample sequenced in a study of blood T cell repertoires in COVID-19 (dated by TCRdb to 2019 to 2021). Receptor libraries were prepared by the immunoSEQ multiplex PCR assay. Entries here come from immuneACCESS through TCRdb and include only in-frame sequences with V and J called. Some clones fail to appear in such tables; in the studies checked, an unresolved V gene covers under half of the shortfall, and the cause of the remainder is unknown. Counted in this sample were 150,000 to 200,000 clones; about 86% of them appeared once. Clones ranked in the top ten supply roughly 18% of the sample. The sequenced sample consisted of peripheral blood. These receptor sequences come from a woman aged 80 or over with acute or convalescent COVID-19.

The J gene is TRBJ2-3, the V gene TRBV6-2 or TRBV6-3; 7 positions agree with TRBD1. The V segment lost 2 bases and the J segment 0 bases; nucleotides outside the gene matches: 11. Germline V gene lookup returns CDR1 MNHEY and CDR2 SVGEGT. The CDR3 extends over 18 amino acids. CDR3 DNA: TGTGCCAGCAGTTACGGGACAGCTCTACCTCCCAGCACAGATACGCAGTATTTT. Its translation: CASSYGTALPPSTDTQYF.

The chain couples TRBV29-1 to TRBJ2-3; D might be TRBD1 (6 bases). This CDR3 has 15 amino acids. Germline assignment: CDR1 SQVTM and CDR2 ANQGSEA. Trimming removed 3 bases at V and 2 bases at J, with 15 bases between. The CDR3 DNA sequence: TGCAGCGTTGAGGGCCGGGACACCGCCACAGATACGCAGTATTTT. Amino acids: CSVEGRDTATDTQYF.

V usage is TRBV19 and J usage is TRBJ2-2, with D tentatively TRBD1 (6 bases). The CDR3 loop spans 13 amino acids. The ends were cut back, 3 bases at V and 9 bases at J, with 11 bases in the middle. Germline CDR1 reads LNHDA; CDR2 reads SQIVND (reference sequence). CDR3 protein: CASSMYRARELFF. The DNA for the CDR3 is TGTGCCAGTAGTATGTACAGGGCCCGGGAGCTGTTTTTT.

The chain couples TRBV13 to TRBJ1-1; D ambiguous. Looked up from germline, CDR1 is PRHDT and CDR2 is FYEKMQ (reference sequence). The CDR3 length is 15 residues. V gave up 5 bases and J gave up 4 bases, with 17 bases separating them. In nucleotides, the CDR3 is TGTGCCAGCAGCACATCCCGGGCGGGGAGCACTGAAGCTTTCTTT. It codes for CASSTSRAGSTEAFF.

In DNA form, the CDR3 reads TGCGCCAGCAGCCAAGAGGTCCACTTTAACTATGGCTACACCTTC. Amino acid sequence: CASSQEVHFNYGYTF. The chain couples TRBV4-1 to TRBJ1-2; D remains unclear. The V gene's germline CDR1 is MGHRA and CDR2 YSYEKL. V gave up 0 bases and J gave up 1 base, with 9 bases separating them. The CDR3 length is 15 residues.

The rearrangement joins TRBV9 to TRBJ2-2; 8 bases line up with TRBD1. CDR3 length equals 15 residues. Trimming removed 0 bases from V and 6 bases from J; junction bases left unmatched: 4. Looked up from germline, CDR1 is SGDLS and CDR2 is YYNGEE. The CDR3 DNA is TGTGCCAGCAGCGTAGCTCAGGGGGCCCCCGGGGAGCTGTTTTTT. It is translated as CASSVAQGAPGELFF.

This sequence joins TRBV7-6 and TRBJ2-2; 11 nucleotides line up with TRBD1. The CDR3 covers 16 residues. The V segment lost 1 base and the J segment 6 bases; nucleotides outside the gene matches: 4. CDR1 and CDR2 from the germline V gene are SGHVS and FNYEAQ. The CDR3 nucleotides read TGTGCCAGCAGCTTAGAATGGACAGGGGGCCCCGGGGAGCTGTTTTTT. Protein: CASSLEWTGGPGELFF.

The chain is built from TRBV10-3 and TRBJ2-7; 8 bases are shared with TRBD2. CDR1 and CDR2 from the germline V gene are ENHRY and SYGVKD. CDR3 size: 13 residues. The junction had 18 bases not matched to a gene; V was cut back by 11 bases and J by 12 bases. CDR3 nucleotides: TGTGCCCCGCGCCGGGGGGGATCGGGAGAACCGTACTTC. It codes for CAPRRGGSGEPYF.

DNA of the CDR3: TGTGCCAGCAGGCTACGGGGACAGGGGACTTCCTACGAGCAGTACTTC. It encodes CASRLRGQGTSYEQYF. V is TRBV27 and J is TRBJ2-7; TRBD1 agrees at 10 bases. The CDR3 covers 16 residues. The junction had 9 bases not matched to a gene; V was cut back by 6 bases and J by 1 base. Germline V lookup: CDR1 MNHEY, CDR2 SMNVEV (reference sequence).

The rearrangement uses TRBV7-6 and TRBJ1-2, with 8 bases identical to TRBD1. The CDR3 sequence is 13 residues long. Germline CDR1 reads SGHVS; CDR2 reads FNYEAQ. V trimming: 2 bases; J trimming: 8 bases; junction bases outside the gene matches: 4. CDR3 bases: TGTGCCAGCAGCTTAAGACAGGGGACGGGCTACACCTTC. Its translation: CASSLRQGTGYTF.